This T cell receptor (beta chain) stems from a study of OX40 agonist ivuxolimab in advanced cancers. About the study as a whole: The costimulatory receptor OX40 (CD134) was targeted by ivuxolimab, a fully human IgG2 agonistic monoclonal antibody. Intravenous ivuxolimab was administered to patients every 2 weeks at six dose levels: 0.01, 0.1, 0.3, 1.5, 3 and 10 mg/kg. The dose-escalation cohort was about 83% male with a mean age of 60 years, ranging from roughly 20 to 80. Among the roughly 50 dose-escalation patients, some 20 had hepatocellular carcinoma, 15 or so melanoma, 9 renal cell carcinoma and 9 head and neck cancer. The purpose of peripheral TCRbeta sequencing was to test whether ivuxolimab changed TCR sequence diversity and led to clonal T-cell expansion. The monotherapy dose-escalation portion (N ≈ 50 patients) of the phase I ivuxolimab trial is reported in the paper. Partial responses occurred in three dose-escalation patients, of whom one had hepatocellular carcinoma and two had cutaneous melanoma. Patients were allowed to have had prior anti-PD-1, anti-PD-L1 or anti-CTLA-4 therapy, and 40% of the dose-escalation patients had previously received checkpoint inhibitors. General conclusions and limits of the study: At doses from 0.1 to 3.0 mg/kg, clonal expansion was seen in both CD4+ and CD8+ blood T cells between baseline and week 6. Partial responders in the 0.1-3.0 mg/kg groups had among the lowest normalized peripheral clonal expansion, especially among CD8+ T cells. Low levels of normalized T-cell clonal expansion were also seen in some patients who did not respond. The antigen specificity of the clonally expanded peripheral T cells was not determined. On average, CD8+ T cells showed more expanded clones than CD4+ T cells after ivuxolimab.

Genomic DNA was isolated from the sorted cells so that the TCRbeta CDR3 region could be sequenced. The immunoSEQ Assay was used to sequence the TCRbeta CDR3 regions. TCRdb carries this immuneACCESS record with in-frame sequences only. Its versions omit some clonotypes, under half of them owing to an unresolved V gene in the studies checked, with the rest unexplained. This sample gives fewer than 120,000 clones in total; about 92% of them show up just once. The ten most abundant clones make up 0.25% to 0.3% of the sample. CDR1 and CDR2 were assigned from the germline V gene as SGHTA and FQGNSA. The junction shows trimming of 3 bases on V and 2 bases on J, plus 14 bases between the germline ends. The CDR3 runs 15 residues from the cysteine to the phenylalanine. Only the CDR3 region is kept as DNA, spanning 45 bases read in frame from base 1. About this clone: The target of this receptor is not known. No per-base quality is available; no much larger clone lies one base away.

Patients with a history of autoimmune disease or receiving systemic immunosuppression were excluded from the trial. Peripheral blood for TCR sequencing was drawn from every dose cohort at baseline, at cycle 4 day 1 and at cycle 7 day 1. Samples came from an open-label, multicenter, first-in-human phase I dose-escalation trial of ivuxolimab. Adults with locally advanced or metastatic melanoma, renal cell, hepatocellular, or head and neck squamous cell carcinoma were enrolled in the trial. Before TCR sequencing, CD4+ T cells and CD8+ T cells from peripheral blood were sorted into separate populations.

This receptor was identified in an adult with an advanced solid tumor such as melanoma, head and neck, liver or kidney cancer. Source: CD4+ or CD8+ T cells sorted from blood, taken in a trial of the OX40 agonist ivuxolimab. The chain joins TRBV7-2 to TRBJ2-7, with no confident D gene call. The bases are TGTGCCAGCAGCTTCAGGATTACCGAAACCTACGAGCAGTACTTC. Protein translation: CASSFRITETYEQYF.